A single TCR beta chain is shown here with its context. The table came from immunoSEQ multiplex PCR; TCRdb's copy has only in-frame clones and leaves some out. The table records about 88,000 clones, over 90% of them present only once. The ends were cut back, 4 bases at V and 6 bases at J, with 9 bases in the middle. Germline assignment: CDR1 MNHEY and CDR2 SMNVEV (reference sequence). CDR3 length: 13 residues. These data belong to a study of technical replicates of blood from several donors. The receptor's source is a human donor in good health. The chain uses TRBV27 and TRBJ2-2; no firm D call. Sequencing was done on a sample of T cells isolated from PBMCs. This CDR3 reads CASSSLFPGELFF. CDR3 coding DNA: TGTGCCAGCAGTTCCCTCTTTCCCGGGGAGCTGTTTTTT.